The following is a T cell receptor (beta chain) sequence with its context. This sample is part of a study of blood T cell repertoires in COVID-19. Libraries were prepared by immunoSEQ multiplex PCR; TCRdb keeps only in-frame clonotypes and omits some of them. The sample lists 200,000 to 250,000 clones, approximately 88% occurring once. Germline-derived CDR1 and CDR2 are LNHNV and YYDKDF (reference sequence). The V end was cut by 0 bases, the J end by 4 bases, with 7 bases between. CDR3 length: 13 amino acids. Material: peripheral blood. V and J are TRBV15 and TRBJ2-7; D unresolved. This TCR came from a man aged 60-69 years who had recovered from COVID-19. The CDR3 sequence is CATSRDAVYEQYF. The DNA for the CDR3 is TGTGCCACCAGCAGAGATGCAGTTTACGAGCAGTACTTC.